This T cell receptor (beta chain) was documented in a study of response to subunit inactivated influenza vaccine (dated by TCRdb to 2016 to 2019). Some background on the complete study: To follow how T cells responded to a trivalent subunit inactivated influenza vaccine, the researchers relied on deep quantitative profiling of the T cell receptor repertoire.

The receptor library was made with RT-PCR. Sequencing was carried out with an Illumina HiSeq 2500. Using fastp at Q25 and MiXCR, TCRdb reprocessed the public reads and kept productive beta chains. Under each unique CDR3 protein, matching rows form one entry showing the most common genes and DNA. This sample has hundreds of thousands of distinct CDR3 sequences in its table, and over 25% of those were observed once. Of the sample, 1.5% to 2% falls within the top ten clones. Paper-wide results and their limitations: The authors suggested that each seasonal influenza vaccination may recruit only a limited number of new T cells.

The germline V gene yields SGHRS for CDR1 and YFSETQ for CDR2. V has 0 bases trimmed and J has 5 bases trimmed; junction bases matching no gene number 2. From its cysteine to its phenylalanine, the CDR3 spans 13 amino acids. Left in the record is the CDR3 DNA by itself, 39 bases read in frame from the first base. The sample holds a few counts of this clonotype. Its cognate antigen has yet to be identified. A much larger clone lies one base from this, so it may be a read error. This receptor was obtained from a man aged 50-59 years who received an inactivated influenza vaccine. Donor details come from another sample of the same person, matched by shared clones. The chain is assembled from TRBV5-1 and TRBJ2-7; a stretch of 7 junction bases matches TRBD1. Sequenced here: CD4+ T cells sorted from PBMCs, sampled roughly 5 days after vaccination. The CDR3 reads CASSLGQGHEQYF. DNA sequence: TGCGCCAGCAGCTTGGGACAGGGCCACGAGCAGTACTTC.